These 27 T cell receptor beta chains were all obtained from the same sample, sequenced in a study of blood T cell repertoires in COVID-19. The repertoire was sequenced with immunoSEQ multiplex PCR; TCRdb's copy has only in-frame clones and lacks some. The table lists about 44,000 clones, over 75% of them singletons. Sequenced input: peripheral blood. Every receptor here comes from a woman between 35 and 50 years old with acute or convalescent COVID-19.

The rearrangement links TRBV7-3 to TRBJ2-7; possibly TRBD1 for D (6 bases). The CDR3 is 14 amino acids. The germline V gene has CDR1 SGHTA and CDR2 FQGTGA. Trimming took 5 bases from V and 3 from J, leaving 14 bases between them. The CDR3 DNA reads TGTGCCAGCAGCGCCCGGACAGTCAGCTACGAGCAGTACTTC. It encodes CASSARTVSYEQYF.

DNA for the CDR3: TGCAGCGTTGATTCGTCGGGGACAGGAGAGTATGGCTACACCTTC. It translates to CSVDSSGTGEYGYTF. The J gene is TRBJ1-2, the V gene TRBV29-1; TRBD1 aligns across 8 bases. This CDR3 comprises 15 residues. Trimming cost V 3 bases and J 5 bases; bases outside gene matches: 11. The V gene's germline CDR1 is SQVTM and CDR2 ANQGSEA.

V gene TRBV18 combines with J gene TRBJ1-3; D not certain. There are 14 residues in the CDR3. The germline CDR1 and CDR2 sequences are KGHSH and LQKENI. Trimming removed 4 bases at V and 0 bases at J, with 7 bases between. As DNA, the CDR3 is TGTGCCAGCTCACTCCGGGACTCTGGAAACACCATATATTTT. Translating it yields CASSLRDSGNTIYF.

The rearrangement uses TRBV20-1 and TRBJ1-2; D unresolved. V dropped 3 bases and J dropped 6 bases, with 17 bases sitting between them. The CDR3 has 14 amino acids. Germline V gene sequence: CDR1 DFQATT, CDR2 SNEGSKA (reference sequence). The CDR3 sequence: CSASLGQASDGYTF. CDR3 DNA sequence: TGCAGTGCTAGTTTGGGCCAGGCCTCGGATGGCTACACCTTC.

The chain joins TRBV7-3 to TRBJ1-6; 7 nucleotides match TRBD1. Germline CDR1 is SGHTA and CDR2 is FQGTGA. V gave up 2 bases and J gave up 9 bases; unmatched junction bases: 7. The CDR3 loop spans 15 amino acids. CDR3 coding DNA: TGTGCCAGCAGCTTATTAGCGACAGGGATTTCACCCCTCCACTTT. The encoded protein is CASSLLATGISPLHF. Combining the CDR3 with reference TRBV7-3 and TRBJ1-6 gives the whole variable domain GAGVSQTPSNKVTEKGKYVELRCDPISGHTALYWYRQSLGQGPEFLIYFQGTGAADDSGLPNDRFFAVRPEGSVSTLKIQRTERGDSAVYLCASSLLATGISPLHFGNGTRLTVT.

The chain uses TRBV5-1 and TRBJ2-7; 7 nucleotides agree with TRBD1. With 0 bases clipped from V and 1 base from J, the junction kept 4 bases outside the gene matches. CDR1 and CDR2 from the germline V gene are SGHRS and YFSETQ. The CDR3 has 15 residues. The DNA of the CDR3 is TGCGCCAGCAGCTTGGTGCCAGGGGGTTCCTACGAGCAGTACTTC. Translated: CASSLVPGGSYEQYF.

The CDR3 region has the DNA TGTGCCACCAGTGATTTTCGGCAGGCCCATGGCTACACCTTC. Its protein is CATSDFRQAHGYTF. The genes are TRBV24-1 and TRBJ1-2, with D hard to call. This CDR3 has 14 amino acids. In germline, CDR1 is KGHDR, CDR2 SFDVKD. Trimming pared 1 base from V and 6 bases from J, leaving 11 bases between.

The chain joins TRBV2 to TRBJ2-3; TRBD2 agrees at 10 bases. J lost 1 base, V lost 1 base, and 8 bases had no gene match. The CDR3 length is 18 residues. From germline, CDR1 is SNHLY and CDR2 FYNNEI. This CDR3 reads CASSEGIAGGLGTDTQYF. The CDR3 nucleotides are TGTGCCAGCAGTGAAGGTATAGCGGGGGGCCTCGGCACAGATACGCAGTATTTT.

This chain links TRBV18 with TRBJ1-2; no clear D gene. The CDR3 totals 15 residues. Germline CDR1 and CDR2: KGHSH and LQKENI. Trimming pared 0 bases from V and 2 bases from J, leaving 10 bases between. The CDR3 region has the DNA TGTGCCAGCTCACCACCGTTCAATTCAAACTATGGCTACACCTTC. Translated, it gives CASSPPFNSNYGYTF.

The chain couples TRBV2 to TRBJ2-4; 11 nucleotides agree with TRBD1. With V trimmed by 5 bases and J by 6 bases, 3 bases remained unmatched. This CDR3 is 14 amino acids long. Looked up from germline, CDR1 is SNHLY and CDR2 is FYNNEI. The CDR3 sequence: CASSTGQGVNIQYF. The CDR3 coding sequence is TGTGCCAGCAGTACGGGACAGGGGGTAAACATTCAGTACTTC.

This clone was seen a handful of times. The CDR3 nucleotides read TGTGCCAGCAGCGGGAGGTCTGGAAACACCATATATTTT. Translating gives CASSGRSGNTIYF. The V gene is TRBV9, the J gene TRBJ1-3; D is ambiguous. The CDR3 runs 13 residues. The V gene lost 3 bases and the J gene lost 1 base, with 5 bases spanning the gap. Germline values: CDR1 SGDLS, CDR2 YYNGEE.

A single count supports this clone. The chain carries TRBV27 and TRBJ1-5; possibly TRBD1 for D (6 bases). CDR1 and CDR2 (germline): MNHEY, SMNVEV (reference sequence). The CDR3 totals 16 residues. Trimming took off 1 base at V and 2 bases at J, with 12 bases between the two ends. DNA of the CDR3: TGTGCCAGCAGTTTATTCAGGGGAGATGGCAATCAGCCCCAGCATTTT. Residues: CASSLFRGDGNQPQHF.

The chain employs TRBV6-5 and TRBJ1-6; perhaps TRBD1 as D (6 bases). Germline V gene data show CDR1 as MNHEY and CDR2 as SVGAGI. V gave up 4 bases and J gave up 2 bases, with 12 bases separating them. This CDR3 is 16 amino acids long. CDR3 sequence reads: CASSSPNRAYNSPLHF. DNA of the CDR3: TGTGCCAGCAGTTCTCCTAACAGGGCCTATAATTCACCCCTCCACTTT.

The rearrangement uses TRBV29-1 and TRBJ2-4, with D uncertain. The germline CDR1 and CDR2 sequences are SQVTM and ANQGSEA. The CDR3 covers 14 residues. Between the trimmed V and J ends, which lost 0 bases and 0 bases, there was a span of 6 bases. The CDR3 loop reads CSVEDAGAKNIQYF. The CDR3 DNA reads TGCAGCGTTGAAGATGCAGGAGCCAAAAACATTCAGTACTTC.

J is TRBJ2-5 and V is TRBV11-2; TRBD2 matches at 9 bases. This CDR3 has 15 amino acids. Germline assignment: CDR1 SGHAT and CDR2 FQNNGV. Germline trimming cut 5 bases from V and 5 bases from J; bases unmatched to any gene: 9. The DNA for the CDR3 is TGTGCCAGCAGCATTAGCGGGGGCTTAATGGAGACCCAGTACTTC. Its translation is CASSISGGLMETQYF.

This sequence joins TRBV7-2 and TRBJ1-2, with D uncertain. CDR1 and CDR2 from the germline V gene are SGHTA and FQGNSA. V shed 0 bases and J shed 2 bases, with 13 bases lying between them. This CDR3 spans 16 amino acids. The CDR3 DNA sequence: TGTGCCAGCAGCTTAGCGCTGGGAGGGTCCAACTATGGCTACACCTTC. Translation gives CASSLALGGSNYGYTF.

Only a few counts were recorded for this clone. The V and J genes are TRBV10-1 and TRBJ2-7; 9 nucleotides match TRBD2. Germline assignment: CDR1 WNHNN and CDR2 SYGVQD (reference sequence). Trimming removed 3 bases from V and 0 bases from J; junction bases left unmatched: 6. This CDR3 region has 16 residues. The CDR3 coding sequence is TGCGCCAGCAGTGACCTCCGACTAGCGGACTCCTACGAGCAGTACTTC. It translates to CASSDLRLADSYEQYF.

The chain is built from TRBV4-1 and TRBJ1-6; 8 bases map to TRBD1. V trimming: 0 bases; J trimming: 7 bases; junction bases outside the gene matches: 5. This CDR3 has 16 residues. Germline CDR1 and CDR2: MGHRA and YSYEKL. The DNA for the CDR3 is TGCGCCAGCAGCCAAGACAGGGGGCAGGAAAATTCACCCCTCCACTTT. Translating gives CASSQDRGQENSPLHF.

This clone was recorded only once. The chain recombines TRBV7-2 with TRBJ2-1; 8 bases fit TRBD2. V was pared by 5 bases and J by 5 bases, with 8 bases of the junction left unmatched. The CDR3 runs 15 residues. Germline CDR1 is SGHTA and CDR2 is FQGNSA. CDR3 coding DNA: TGTGCCAGCAGCCAAACTAGCGGACCACACAATGAGCAGTTCTTC. It encodes CASSQTSGPHNEQFF.

The chain uses TRBV5-8 and TRBJ1-5; possibly TRBD1 for D (5 bases). Germline V gene lookup returns CDR1 SGHTS and CDR2 YDEGEE. Trimming stripped 1 base from V and 0 bases from J, with 8 bases between. This CDR3 spans 15 amino acids. The CDR3 loop reads CASSLTGYSNQPQHF. DNA of the CDR3: TGTGCCAGCAGCTTGACAGGCTATAGCAATCAGCCCCAGCATTTT.

This CDR3 reads CASSFRGDDNQPQHF. CDR3 nucleotides: TGTGCCAGCAGTTTTCGAGGAGATGACAATCAGCCCCAGCATTTT. The rearrangement links TRBV6-5 to TRBJ1-5; D call uncertain. Germline V gives CDR1 MNHEY, CDR2 SVGAGI. This CDR3 is 15 amino acids long. Trimming shortened V by 4 bases and J by 3 bases, and 13 bases separated the two germline ends.

The rearrangement uses TRBV7-9 and TRBJ2-3; D is unclear. The V gene's germline CDR1 is SEHNR and CDR2 FQNEAQ (reference sequence). The CDR3 runs to 16 residues. V lost 2 bases and J 0 bases, leaving 12 bases between the germline ends. The CDR3 coding sequence is TGTGCCAGCAGCTTATTCAGTCTAGGTAGCACAGATACGCAGTATTTT. Amino acids: CASSLFSLGSTDTQYF. Supplemented by reference TRBV7-9 and TRBJ2-3, the full variable domain reads DTGVSQNPRHKITKRGQNVTFRCDPISEHNRLYWYRQTLGQGPEFLTYFQNEAQLEKSRLLSDRFSAERPKGSFSTLEIQRTEQGDSAMYLCASSLFSLGSTDTQYFGPGTRLTVL.

The V call is TRBV7-2, the J call TRBJ1-1; D is unclear. Trimming removed 1 base at V and 7 bases at J, with 7 bases between. The CDR3 is 12 residues long. Germline assignment: CDR1 SGHTA and CDR2 FQGNSA. CDR3 sequence: CASSLVAFEAFF. CDR3 sequence (DNA): TGTGCCAGCAGCTTAGTAGCGTTTGAAGCTTTCTTT. Variable domain in full (rest from reference TRBV7-2 and TRBJ1-1): GAGVSQSPSNKVTEKGKDVELRCDPISGHTALYWYRQSLGQGLEFLIYFQGNSAPDKSGLPSDRFSAERTGGSVSTLTIQRTQQEDSAVYLCASSLVAFEAFFGQGTRLTVV.

The genes are TRBV3-1 (or the pseudogene TRBV3-2) and TRBJ2-7; D uncertain. Trimming removed 4 bases at V and 6 bases at J, with 10 bases between. Germline V gene data show CDR1 as LGHDT and CDR2 as YNNKEL (reference sequence). The length of the CDR3 is 12 residues. This CDR3 reads CASSLSGGEQYF. In DNA, the CDR3 is TGTGCCAGCAGCCTCTCAGGTGGCGAGCAGTACTTC.

The rearrangement joins TRBV11-2 to TRBJ2-7, with 7 bases matching TRBD1. With V trimmed by 5 bases and J by 3 bases, 4 bases remained unmatched. This CDR3 comprises 13 residues. Germline lookup yields CDR1 SGHAT and CDR2 FQNNGV. CDR3 amino acids: CASSLGTDYEQYF. The CDR3 DNA follows: TGTGCCAGCAGCCTGGGGACAGACTACGAGCAGTACTTC.

V usage is TRBV6-4 and J usage is TRBJ2-1; TRBD2 aligns across 12 bases. The trim removed 4 bases at V and 0 bases at J, leaving 4 bases unmatched. The CDR3 spans 17 residues. Looked up from germline, CDR1 is MRHNA and CDR2 is SNTAGT. CDR3 amino acids: CASSATSGSYSYNEQFF. For the CDR3, the DNA is TGTGCCAGCAGTGCGACTAGCGGGAGTTACTCCTACAATGAGCAGTTCTTC.

This clone turned up a few times. The V gene is TRBV7-8, the J gene TRBJ1-5; possibly TRBD1 for D (6 bases). The CDR3 is 15 residues long. Germline V gene sequence: CDR1 SGHVS, CDR2 FQNEAQ. V was pared by 5 bases and J by 6 bases, with 17 bases between. The CDR3 loop reads CASSRIDRSGQPQHF. In DNA form, the CDR3 reads TGTGCCAGCAGCCGCATCGACAGGAGCGGTCAGCCCCAGCATTTT.